This entry features one T cell receptor beta chain sequence. These data are taken from a study of blood T cell repertoires in COVID-19. This CDR3 spans 14 amino acids. CDR1 and CDR2 (germline): SGDLS, YYNGEE. V shed 5 bases and J 6 bases; nucleotides not matched to a gene: 5. Repertoires were generated with immunoSEQ multiplex PCR, while TCRdb's copy carries only in-frame clones and drops some. This sample has about 180,000 clones, with approximately 86% found just once. Sequenced: peripheral blood. This chain links TRBV9 with TRBJ2-2; 9 nucleotides match TRBD1. The sequence was collected from a woman aged 30 to 39 with active or convalescent COVID-19. CDR3 loop: CASRQGASAGELFF. CDR3 DNA: TGTGCCAGCAGACAGGGGGCGTCAGCCGGGGAGCTGTTTTTT.